The T cell receptor beta chain under discussion was sequenced for a study of CD8 T cells in ankylosing spondylitis. Study results and caveats: A number of the motif variants had already been described in reactive arthritis synovial fluid and blood. Disease-linked clones bore a CD8+ phenotype and were relatively rare in peripheral blood. As reported, disease-linked clones showed significant enrichment in matched ankylosing spondylitis synovial fluid.

5'-RACE, quantitative and with molecular barcodes, yielded the TCR beta libraries. TCRdb re-called the 5' RACE reads with MiXCR, one entry per CDR3 protein. This sample has around 23,000 distinct CDR3 sequences, with around 16% found just once. The CDR3 is 11 amino acids. Germline-derived CDR1 and CDR2 are SQVTM and ANQGSEA. V was trimmed by 8 bases and J by 9 bases, leaving 14 bases between them. The table lists this clonotype with many counts. What it binds is not known. This receptor was identified in a male donor with ankylosing spondylitis or in good health (not recorded which). This chain uses TRBV29-1 with TRBJ2-1; unclear D gene. Sequencing was carried out using blood. CDR3 region: CSLLKGSEQFF. CDR3 sequence (DNA): TGCAGCCTTCTGAAGGGAAGTGAGCAGTTCTTC.